This T cell receptor (beta chain) comes out of a study of cytomegalovirus exposure and HLA in healthy donors. The study's findings and limits: It was found in a later analysis that first-cohort TCR clusters tended to co-occur in the 130 or so validation repertoires. The majority of TCR sequences were rare, yet some public TCRs appeared in many donors. The study flagged approximately 180 TCR beta chains as cytomegalovirus-associated.

Trimming pared 1 base from V and 3 bases from J, leaving 6 bases between. Germline CDR1 reads LGHNA; CDR2 reads YNFKEQ. CDR3 size: 13 residues. As concerns this clone: Its specificity is unknown.

Profiling relied on immunoSEQ multiplex PCR, and the TCRdb table lists in-frame clones only, not all of them. Of about 220,000 clones listed, about 87% were seen once; the top ten hold 2% to 3%. This receptor was taken from a man aged 18 to 35 in good health and CMV-seronegative. This sequence joins TRBV4-2 and TRBJ2-5, with D perhaps TRBD2 (5 bases). The material sequenced was PBMCs. The DNA for the CDR3 is TGTGCCAGCAGCCAAGCTAGCAAAGAGACCCAGTACTTC. It specifies CASSQASKETQYF.